The 23 T cell receptor beta chains in this list originate from one sample, sequenced in a study of tissue T cells after allogeneic stem cell transplantation (dated by TCRdb to between 2020 and 2023). The time point label of this sample denotes: human tissue collected at research (rapid) autopsy. Library preparation was by the immunoSEQ multiplex PCR assay. The table was pulled from immuneACCESS by TCRdb, which kept in-frame rearrangements only. Such tables lose some clones; where checked, under half of the loss comes from unresolved V genes, and the rest has no known cause. This sample holds about 6,300 clones; around 70% were observed only once. The ten largest make up approximately 7% of the sample. The specimen comprised tissue from the rectum, sampled at autopsy. The receptors derive from a woman between 18 and 55 years old with breast cancer.

The rearrangement links TRBV5-6 to TRBJ2-3; D unclear. Germline V lookup: CDR1 SGHDT, CDR2 YYEEEE. V lost 4 bases to trimming and J lost 7 bases, with 7 bases between them. The CDR3 is 11 amino acids. CDR3 DNA: TGTGCCAGCAGCCGACATAATACGCAGTATTTT. Translated: CASSRHNTQYF.

The rearrangement links TRBV3-1 (or the pseudogene TRBV3-2) to TRBJ2-1; D is unresolved. Germline assignment: CDR1 LGHDT and CDR2 YNNKEL (reference sequence). Trimming shortened V by 4 bases and J by 3 bases, and 13 bases separated the two germline ends. The CDR3 runs to 15 residues. The CDR3 bases are TGTGCCAGCAGCCTGTTCCCCGGCGGCTACAATGAGCAGTTCTTC. Its protein product is CASSLFPGGYNEQFF.

V and J are TRBV19 and TRBJ2-3; a possible D gene is TRBD1 (6 bases). V was shortened by 5 bases and J by 2 bases, with 11 bases between the two germline ends. Germline V gives CDR1 LNHDA, CDR2 SQIVND (reference sequence). The CDR3 loop spans 14 amino acids. CDR3 protein: CASSPKGDTDTQYF. Here the CDR3 DNA reads TGTGCCAGTAGTCCTAAGGGGGACACAGATACGCAGTATTTT.

This rearrangement joins TRBV30 to TRBJ2-5; no reliable D call. From germline, CDR1 is GTSNPN and CDR2 SVGIG (reference sequence). Trimming stripped 2 bases from V and 7 bases from J, with 14 bases between. The CDR3 has 13 amino acids. Here the CDR3 DNA reads TGTGCCTGGAGTCGGTCGATCATAGGGACCCAGTACTTC. Translation: CAWSRSIIGTQYF.

By proportion, this clone is large. V gene TRBV27 combines with J gene TRBJ1-6; the match to TRBD1 covers 10 bases. The CDR3 runs 15 residues. V lost 3 bases and J lost 9; bases outside the gene matches: 5. Germline V gene sequence: CDR1 MNHEY, CDR2 SMNVEV (reference sequence). CDR3 in amino acids: CASSFWGTGVSPLHF. The CDR3 nucleotides read TGTGCCAGCAGTTTTTGGGGGACAGGGGTTTCACCCCTCCACTTT.

V and J are TRBV7-2 and TRBJ2-1, with 8 bases identical to TRBD2. CDR3 length equals 14 residues. Per germline, CDR1 SGHTA and CDR2 FQGNSA. With 5 bases clipped from V and 3 bases from J, the junction kept 3 bases outside the gene matches. The CDR3 DNA reads TGTGCCAGCAGCCCGGGACTAGGCTACAATGAGCAGTTCTTC. The encoded protein is CASSPGLGYNEQFF.

J is TRBJ1-6 and V is TRBV3-1 (or the pseudogene TRBV3-2); D is perhaps TRBD1 (5 bases). Germline V gene data show CDR1 as LGHDT and CDR2 as YNNKEL (reference sequence). Deletions cut 5 bases from V and 10 bases from J, with 21 bases between. This CDR3 has 16 amino acids. Written as DNA, the CDR3 is TGTGCCAGCAGCAAGAACCCGGGACTCTGGGAGTCACCCCTCCACTTT. Protein product: CASSKNPGLWESPLHF.

This chain connects TRBV7-9 to TRBJ2-5, with 13 bases matching TRBD2. Germline loops: CDR1 SEHNR, CDR2 FQNEAQ (reference sequence). The CDR3 runs 15 residues. The V and J ends lost 1 base and 5 bases, in that order; junction bases with no gene match: 1. For the CDR3, the DNA is TGTGCCAGCAGCTTAGTACTAGCGGGAGGGGAGACCCAGTACTTC. As protein: CASSLVLAGGETQYF.

The chain carries TRBV4-3 and TRBJ2-3, with D perhaps matching TRBD1 or TRBD2 (5 bases each). V lost 3 bases and J lost 8, with 15 bases in between. CDR1 is LGHNA and CDR2 is YSLEER in the germline V gene. The length of the CDR3 is 14 residues. This CDR3 is CASSQGRRDATQYF. CDR3 bases: TGCGCCAGCAGCCAGGGACGACGTGACGCTACGCAGTATTTT.

The J gene is TRBJ2-1, the V gene TRBV9; 8 nucleotides match TRBD1. In germline, CDR1 is SGDLS, CDR2 YYNGEE. This CDR3 region has 16 residues. Trimming removed 4 bases from V and 2 bases from J; junction bases left unmatched: 8. The CDR3 bases are TGTGCCAGCAGCTTTACCGGGACAGGAACCTACAATGAGCAGTTCTTC. As protein: CASSFTGTGTYNEQFF.

In nucleotides, the CDR3 is TGTGCCAGCAGTTCGGGCGCTAGCACAGATACGCAGTATTTT. Its translation is CASSSGASTDTQYF. The rearrangement joins TRBV6-6 to TRBJ2-3; D is ambiguous. This CDR3 region has 14 residues. The germline V gene encodes CDR1 MNHNY and CDR2 SVGAGI (reference sequence). V was pared by 4 bases and J by 0 bases, with 8 bases between.

In its sample, this clone was seen a few times. The chain has TRBV18 and TRBJ2-1; 9 bases are a match to TRBD2. CDR1 and CDR2 from the germline V gene are KGHSH and LQKENI. CDR3 length: 16 residues. V was pared by 6 bases and J by 8 bases, with 14 bases of the junction left unmatched. In DNA, the CDR3 is TGTGCCAGCTCCCGTACCCCTAGCGGGATTGGGGATGAGCAGTTCTTC. Its translation is CASSRTPSGIGDEQFF.

The gene calls are TRBV6-5 and TRBJ2-1; the match to TRBD1 covers 9 bases. This CDR3 has 13 amino acids. J was trimmed by 10 bases and V by 4 bases; bases with no gene match: 5. Germline V gene lookup returns CDR1 MNHEY and CDR2 SVGAGI. In DNA form, the CDR3 reads TGTGCCAGCAGTTCGAACAGGGGGCGGGAGCAGTTCTTC. It is translated as CASSSNRGREQFF.

This rearrangement joins TRBV5-8 to TRBJ2-5; 7 bases map to TRBD1. Germline loops: CDR1 SGHTS, CDR2 YDEGEE. The CDR3 spans 14 residues. The J segment lost 1 base and the V segment lost 3 bases, leaving 3 bases of the junction unmatched. The CDR3 DNA follows: TGTGCCAGCAGCTGGGGACAGTCCCAAGAGACCCAGTACTTC. It is translated as CASSWGQSQETQYF.

The chain combines TRBV6-2 or TRBV6-3 with TRBJ1-1; D might be TRBD1 (5 bases). Trimming stripped 6 bases from V and 3 bases from J, with 11 bases between. CDR3 length equals 13 residues. CDR1 and CDR2 (germline): MNHEY, SVGEGT. The CDR3 here is CASSQHRYTEAFF. CDR3 nucleotide sequence: TGTGCCAGCAGCCAACACAGGTACACTGAAGCTTTCTTT.

The rearrangement links TRBV18 to TRBJ2-1; D gene unclear. Trimming pared 3 bases from V and 10 bases from J, leaving 13 bases between. The CDR3 runs to 13 residues. Germline V gene sequence: CDR1 KGHSH, CDR2 LQKENI. Here the CDR3 reads CASSPVVRPEQFF. The CDR3 DNA reads as TGTGCCAGCTCACCCGTTGTACGCCCGGAGCAGTTCTTC.

This clone turned up a few times. V and J are TRBV7-9 and TRBJ2-3; 8 bases agree with TRBD1. This CDR3 region has 15 residues. Germline V gives CDR1 SEHNR, CDR2 FQNEAQ (reference sequence). J gave up 7 bases and V 6 bases, and 12 bases lay outside the gene matches. In DNA form, the CDR3 reads TGTGCCAGCAGACTCAGGGGGCCGGGGCTGTATACGCAGTATTTT. Translation: CASRLRGPGLYTQYF.

The J gene is TRBJ1-1, the V gene TRBV3-1 (or the pseudogene TRBV3-2), with D perhaps TRBD1 (6 bases). Trimming removed 1 base at V and 4 bases at J, with 13 bases between. Germline CDR1 LGHDT, CDR2 YNNKEL (reference sequence). This CDR3 region has 15 residues. CDR3 DNA sequence: TGTGCCAGCAGCCAAGGGACACAGGGAGGCACTGAAGCTTTCTTT. It is translated as CASSQGTQGGTEAFF.

The chain employs TRBV9 and TRBJ2-1; D not certain. Germline CDR1 SGDLS, CDR2 YYNGEE. The V end was cut by 4 bases, the J end by 9 bases, with 8 bases between. This CDR3 comprises 11 residues. The CDR3 DNA reads TGTGCCAGCAGCCCCGGATCTGAGCAGTTCTTC. Amino acid sequence: CASSPGSEQFF.

V gene TRBV28 combines with J gene TRBJ2-4; no reliable D call. The CDR3 consists of 14 residues. Germline V gene data show CDR1 as MDHEN and CDR2 as SYDVKM. V gave up 7 bases and J gave up 1 base, with 11 bases separating them. The DNA of the CDR3 is TGTGCCAGCACCGGAAACGAGGCCAAAAACATTCAGTACTTC. This translates into CASTGNEAKNIQYF.

V usage is TRBV9 and J usage is TRBJ1-2, with D possibly TRBD1 on 5 matching bases. V was cut by 7 bases and J by 5 bases, with 12 bases left in between. The CDR3 is 12 residues long. Looked up from germline, CDR1 is SGDLS and CDR2 is YYNGEE. CDR3 protein: CASGRGTYGYTF. As DNA, the CDR3 is TGTGCCAGCGGGCGGGGGACTTATGGCTACACCTTC.

In its sample, this clone was seen a few times. This CDR3 is CASSIRFSGASYNEQFF. CDR3 DNA: TGTGCCAGCAGCATACGATTTAGCGGGGCTTCCTACAATGAGCAGTTCTTC. The V gene is TRBV7-8, the J gene TRBJ2-1; 8 bases are a match to TRBD2. This CDR3 region has 17 residues. Looked up from germline, CDR1 is SGHVS and CDR2 is FQNEAQ. V dropped 5 bases and J dropped 1; count of bases not matched to a gene: 10.

This chain connects TRBV19 to TRBJ1-1; D remains ambiguous. Germline CDR1 reads LNHDA; CDR2 reads SQIVND (reference sequence). The CDR3 contains 15 residues. Trimming shortened V by 5 bases and J by 3 bases, and 16 bases separated the two germline ends. In DNA form, the CDR3 reads TGTGCCAGTAGTGACGGGTTTTCCCGAGACACTGAAGCTTTCTTT. The encoded protein is CASSDGFSRDTEAFF.